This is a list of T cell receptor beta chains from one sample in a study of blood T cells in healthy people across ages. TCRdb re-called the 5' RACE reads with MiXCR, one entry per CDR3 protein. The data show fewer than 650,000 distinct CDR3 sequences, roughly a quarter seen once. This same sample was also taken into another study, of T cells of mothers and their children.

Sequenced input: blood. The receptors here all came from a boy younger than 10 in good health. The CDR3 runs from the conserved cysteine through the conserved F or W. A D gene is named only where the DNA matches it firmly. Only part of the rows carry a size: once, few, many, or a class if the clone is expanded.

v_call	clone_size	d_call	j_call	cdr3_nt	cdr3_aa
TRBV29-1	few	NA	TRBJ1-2	TGCAGCGGGTGGACGGGGGGCTTCAATGGCTACACCTTC	CSGWTGGFNGYTF
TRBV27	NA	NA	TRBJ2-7	TGTGCCAGCAGTTTAGGGGCGGGTAGCGAGCAGTACTTC	CASSLGAGSEQYF
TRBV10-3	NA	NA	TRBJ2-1	TGTGCCATCAGTGAGTCGACCGACAATGAGCAGTTCTTC	CAISESTDNEQFF
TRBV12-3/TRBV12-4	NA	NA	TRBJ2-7	TGTGCCAGCAGTTTGGCCCCTAGCTCCGAGCAGTACTTC	CASSLAPSSEQYF
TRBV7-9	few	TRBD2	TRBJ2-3	TGTGCCAGCAGCCCGAGGACTAGCGGGGCATCGGCGCAGTATTTT	CASSPRTSGASAQYF
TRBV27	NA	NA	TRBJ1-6	TGTGCCAGCAGTTTATGGCAGAATTCACCCCTCCACTTT	CASSLWQNSPLHF
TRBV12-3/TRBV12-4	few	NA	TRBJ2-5	TGTGCCAGCAGTTTGATTTGGGAGACCCAGTACTTC	CASSLIWETQYF
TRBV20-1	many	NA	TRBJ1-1	TGCAGTGCTAGACGCTTTCCAACTGAAGCTTTCTTT	CSARRFPTEAFF
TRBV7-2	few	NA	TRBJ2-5	TGTGCCAGCAGCTTATTTTCTGGGGGCCAAGAGACCCAGTACTTC	CASSLFSGGQETQYF
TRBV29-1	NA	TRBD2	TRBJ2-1	TGCAGCGTTGATGGGACTAGCGGGCCCTTTGAGCAGTTCTTC	CSVDGTSGPFEQFF
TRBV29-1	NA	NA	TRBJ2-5	TGCAGCGTTGTAGAAGTGAGGGAGACCCAGTACTTC	CSVVEVRETQYF
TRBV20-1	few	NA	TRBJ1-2	TGCAGTGCTAGAGATTCAGGGCAGGGGCTCCACGGCTACACCTTC	CSARDSGQGLHGYTF
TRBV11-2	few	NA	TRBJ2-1	TGTGCCAGCCGGGGGTCCGGGGACAATGAGCAGTTCTTC	CASRGSGDNEQFF
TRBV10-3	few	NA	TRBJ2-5	TGTGCCATCAGTGGAGGGGTCAATTTGAAGCAGTACTTC	CAISGGVNLKQYF
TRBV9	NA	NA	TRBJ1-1	TGTGCCAGCAGCGTAGCTACCGTGACTGAAGCTTTCTTT	CASSVATVTEAFF
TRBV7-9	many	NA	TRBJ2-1	TGTGCCAGCAGCTTGGTTGGAAACAATGAGCAGTTCTTC	CASSLVGNNEQFF
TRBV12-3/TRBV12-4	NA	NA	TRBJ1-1	TGTGCCAGCAGTCACAGGGCTCAAAGCGGGGCGACTGAAGCTTTCTTT	CASSHRAQSGATEAFF
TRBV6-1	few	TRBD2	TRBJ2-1	TGTGCCAGCAGTCCCGGGACTAGCGGGGGGGCTAAGCTGGGTGAGCAGTTCTTC	CASSPGTSGGAKLGEQFF
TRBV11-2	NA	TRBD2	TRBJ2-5	TGTGCCAGCAGCTTAGCGGGACTAGCGGGAGTTGAGACCCAGTACTTC	CASSLAGLAGVETQYF
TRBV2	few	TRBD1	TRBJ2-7	TGTGCCAGCAGGGGGACAGGACTGGGAGAGCAGTACTTC	CASRGTGLGEQYF
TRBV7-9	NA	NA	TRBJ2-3	TGTGCCAGCAGCTTATTTGAGGGGTACACAGATACGCAGTATTTT	CASSLFEGYTDTQYF
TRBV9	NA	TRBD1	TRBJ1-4	TGTGTCAGCAGCAGAAACAGACAGGGGTCGGGTGAAAAACTGTTTTTT	CVSSRNRQGSGEKLFF
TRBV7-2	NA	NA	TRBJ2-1	TGTGCCAGCAGCTCGCTTCGGAGGGCTAGTATGGGCAATGAGCAGTTCTTC	CASSSLRRASMGNEQFF
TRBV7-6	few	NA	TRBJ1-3	TGTGCCAGCAGCTTAGCGCTGGACTCTGGAAACACCATATATTTT	CASSLALDSGNTIYF
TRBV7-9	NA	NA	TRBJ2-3	TGTGCCAGCAGCCCGGAACAGAATACAGATACGCAGTATTTT	CASSPEQNTDTQYF
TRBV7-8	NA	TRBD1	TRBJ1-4	TGTGCCAGCAGCTTAGAGGGGGCGTGGGGAGAAAAACTGTTTTTT	CASSLEGAWGEKLFF
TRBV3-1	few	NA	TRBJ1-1	TGTGCCAGCAGAAAGACCGGCCCCAACACTGAAGCTTTCTTT	CASRKTGPNTEAFF
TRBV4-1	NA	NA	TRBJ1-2	TGCGCCAGCAGCCAAGACACGAGGGATTATGGCTACACCTTC	CASSQDTRDYGYTF
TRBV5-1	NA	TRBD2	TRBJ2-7	TGCGCCAGCAGCTTAATGGGGCTAGCGGCATCCTACGAGCAGTACTTC	CASSLMGLAASYEQYF
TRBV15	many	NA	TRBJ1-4	TGTGCCACCAGCAGAGAGGGAAATGAAAAACTGTTTTTT	CATSREGNEKLFF
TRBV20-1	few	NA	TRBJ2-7	TGCAGTGCTAGGAAGATACGGGCAGGCCGTCTCGACGAGCAGTACTTC	CSARKIRAGRLDEQYF
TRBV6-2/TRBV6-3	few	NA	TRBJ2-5	TGTGCCAGCAGTTACTCGAGAGGGACCCAGTACTTC	CASSYSRGTQYF
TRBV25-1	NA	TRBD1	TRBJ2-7	TGTGCCAGCAGTGCCATTGGTGGGACAGGGTACGAGCAGTACTTC	CASSAIGGTGYEQYF
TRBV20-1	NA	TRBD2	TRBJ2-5	TGCAGTGCTGGGGGGGGGAAAGAGACCCAGTACTTC	CSAGGGKETQYF
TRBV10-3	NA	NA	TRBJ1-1	TGTGCCATCAGCAACTCAGACGCGGCTTTCTTT	CAISNSDAAFF
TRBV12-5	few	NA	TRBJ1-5	TGTGCTAGTGGCCCGGGGGCTGCGAGCAATCAGCCCCAGCATTTT	CASGPGAASNQPQHF
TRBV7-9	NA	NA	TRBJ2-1	TGTGCCAGCAGCTTCGTTTCCCGGCCTAATGAGCAGTTCTTC	CASSFVSRPNEQFF
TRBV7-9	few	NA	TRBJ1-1	TGTGCCAGCACTCTCGCTACTGAAGCTTTCTTT	CASTLATEAFF
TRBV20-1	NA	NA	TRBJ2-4	TGCAGTGCTCTAAAATGGACAGATCTAGCCAAAAACATTCAGTACTTC	CSALKWTDLAKNIQYF
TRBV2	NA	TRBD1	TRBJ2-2	TGTGCCAGCAGTGATAAGGGACAGGGGAACACCGGGGAGCTGTTTTTT	CASSDKGQGNTGELFF
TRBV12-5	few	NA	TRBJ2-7	TGTGCTAGTGGTTCAGAAATGGGGCAGTACTTC	CASGSEMGQYF
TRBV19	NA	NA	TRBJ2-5	TGTGCCAGCGCTCGGACGCACCAAGAGACCCAGTACTTC	CASARTHQETQYF
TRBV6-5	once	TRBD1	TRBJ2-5	TGTGCCAGCAGTTGGGCACCGGGACAGGGATCGGGAGAGCAGTACTTC	CASSWAPGQGSGEQYF
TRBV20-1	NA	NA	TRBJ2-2	TGCAGTGCTAGTGCGGGGACCGGGGAGCTGTTTTTT	CSASAGTGELFF
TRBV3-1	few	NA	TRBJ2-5	TGTGCCAGCAGCCAAAGGCGGCTGAGAGAGACCCAGTACTTC	CASSQRRLRETQYF
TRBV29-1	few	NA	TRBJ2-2	TGCAGCGTTGCAAGGCAGTTGAACACCGGGGAGCTGTTTTTT	CSVARQLNTGELFF
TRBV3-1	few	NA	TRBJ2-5	TGTGCCAGCAGCCAAGGACTAGGTTTAATGGAGACCCAGTACTTC	CASSQGLGLMETQYF
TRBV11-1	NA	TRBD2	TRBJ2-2	TGTGCCAGCAGCTCACGAGGGACTAGCGGGGAGTACAACACCGGGGAGCTGTTTTTT	CASSSRGTSGEYNTGELFF
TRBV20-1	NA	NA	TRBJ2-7	TGCAGTGCCCAAGCCGGACCTTCCTACGAGCAGTACTTC	CSAQAGPSYEQYF
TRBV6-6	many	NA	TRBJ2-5	TGTGCCAGCACCCTGGGAGGTTACCAAGAGACCCAGTACTTC	CASTLGGYQETQYF
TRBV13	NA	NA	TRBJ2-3	TGTGCCAGCAGCGGATCGACTATCCAAGGCACAGATACGCAGTATTTT	CASSGSTIQGTDTQYF
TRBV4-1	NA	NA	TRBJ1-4	TGCGCCAGCAGCCGACCCTTCCAGAATGAAAAACTGTTTTTT	CASSRPFQNEKLFF
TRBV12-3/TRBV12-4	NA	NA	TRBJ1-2	TGTGCCAGCAGCCCTCGACAGAGCCGCTATGGCTACACCTTC	CASSPRQSRYGYTF
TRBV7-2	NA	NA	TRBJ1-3	TGTGCCAGCAGCTTACGGACAGCGGAAACTGGAAACACCATATATTTT	CASSLRTAETGNTIYF
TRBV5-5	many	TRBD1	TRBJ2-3	TGTGCCAGCAGCTCGGGACAGGGGTTTAGGGATACGCAGTATTTT	CASSSGQGFRDTQYF